Listed below are T cell receptor beta chains from one sample, sequenced in a study of T-cell memory formation after mild COVID-19. TCRdb redid the calling of the 5' RACE reads with MiXCR, one entry per CDR3 protein. The sample has tens of thousands of distinct CDR3 sequences; less than 15% are singletons. Sequenced: PBMCs or a T cell subset sorted from them (not recorded which). The receptors derive from an adult woman who had mild COVID-19 (a few samples of this study predate the infection). Cell type and time point are not known. The CDR3 runs from the conserved cysteine through the conserved F or W. D genes are given only for firm matches. For some rows the clone size is stated as once, few or many, or as a class when expanded; others skip it.

TRBD2	15	TRBV5-5	few	TRBJ2-7	CASSLVASGTYEQYF	TGTGCCAGCAGCTTGGTGGCTAGCGGTACCTACGAGCAGTACTTC
NA	16	TRBV6-5	few	TRBJ2-7	CASSPFGGGFSYEQYF	TGTGCCAGCAGCCCCTTCGGTGGGGGGTTCTCCTACGAGCAGTACTTC
TRBD2	16	TRBV27	many	TRBJ2-1	CASSLSGGGPTSEQFF	TGTGCCAGCAGTTTATCCGGCGGGGGGCCCACCAGTGAGCAGTTCTTC
NA	16	TRBV2	NA	TRBJ2-2	CASSPLVGGDTGELFF	TGTGCCAGCAGCCCCTTGGTAGGAGGGGACACCGGGGAGCTGTTTTTT
NA	12	TRBV6-4	few	TRBJ2-1	CASSAGEGEQFF	TGTGCCAGCAGTGCAGGGGAAGGTGAGCAGTTCTTC
NA	14	TRBV7-9	few	TRBJ1-3	CASSYREEGNTIYF	TGTGCCAGCAGCTACAGGGAGGAGGGAAACACCATATATTTT
NA	14	TRBV5-5	few	TRBJ2-1	CASSYRDGYNEQFF	TGTGCCAGCAGCTACAGGGACGGCTACAATGAGCAGTTCTTC
NA	11	TRBV12-3/TRBV12-4	many	TRBJ2-3	CASSLSDTQYF	TGTGCCAGCAGCCTGTCAGATACGCAGTATTTT
NA	16	TRBV7-8	few	TRBJ1-2	CASSSEDRTQDYGYTF	TGTGCCAGCAGCTCAGAAGACAGAACCCAGGACTATGGCTACACCTTC
NA	19	TRBV4-2	NA	TRBJ2-3	CASSQISVALTGPESTQYF	TGTGCCAGCAGCCAGATATCCGTAGCCTTGACAGGTCCAGAATCTACGCAGTATTTT
TRBD1	16	TRBV7-9	NA	TRBJ1-4	CASSLGTGTTNEKLFF	TGTGCCAGCAGCTTAGGGACAGGCACAACTAATGAAAAACTGTTTTTT
NA	14	TRBV5-8	many	TRBJ1-1	CASREGPGAFEAFF	TGTGCCAGCAGGGAGGGACCCGGAGCATTTGAAGCTTTCTTT
NA	14	TRBV7-9	NA	TRBJ1-1	CASSLVLTNTEAFF	TGTGCCAGCAGCTTAGTGCTGACGAACACTGAAGCTTTCTTT
TRBD2	16	TRBV6-2/TRBV6-3	NA	TRBJ2-7	CASSYSIGTSVYEQYF	TGTGCCAGCAGTTACTCTATCGGGACTAGCGTCTACGAGCAGTACTTC
NA	13	TRBV5-1	NA	TRBJ2-7	CASTPLRVYEQYF	TGCGCCAGCACCCCCCTAAGGGTCTACGAGCAGTACTTC
TRBD2	14	TRBV12-3/TRBV12-4	NA	TRBJ2-3	CASSRTSGEDTQYF	TGTGCCAGCAGTAGGACTAGCGGGGAGGATACGCAGTATTTT
TRBD2	18	TRBV3-1	NA	TRBJ2-7	CASSQDFGAGEGSYEQYF	TGTGCCAGCAGCCAAGATTTTGGGGCGGGAGAAGGGTCCTACGAGCAGTACTTC
TRBD1	16	TRBV7-9	NA	TRBJ2-3	CASSHGTGRSTDTQYF	TGTGCCAGCAGCCACGGGACAGGGAGGTCCACAGATACGCAGTATTTT
TRBD2	14	TRBV9	NA	TRBJ2-1	CASSELAAHNEQFF	TGTGCCAGCAGCGAGCTAGCGGCCCACAATGAGCAGTTCTTC
NA	15	TRBV5-4	few	TRBJ1-2	CASSYGQLDGYGYTF	TGTGCCAGCAGCTATGGACAGTTGGATGGCTATGGCTACACCTTC
TRBD2	16	TRBV9	few	TRBJ2-3	CASSVADSGGTDTQYF	TGTGCCAGCAGCGTAGCTGATAGCGGGGGTACAGATACGCAGTATTTT
NA	12	TRBV4-3	NA	TRBJ2-2	CASSQVSGELFF	TGCGCCAGCAGCCAAGTCTCTGGGGAGCTGTTTTTT
NA	12	TRBV28	NA	TRBJ1-6	CASSPSLSPLHF	TGTGCCAGCAGTCCAAGCCTCTCACCCCTCCACTTT
NA	14	TRBV4-1	NA	TRBJ2-5	CASSQGVAPTTQYF	TGCGCCAGCAGCCAAGGAGTCGCCCCCACCACCCAGTACTTC
NA	16	TRBV20-1	NA	TRBJ2-3	CSARPLASASTDTQYF	TGCAGTGCTCGTCCCCTAGCATCAGCTAGCACAGATACGCAGTATTTT
TRBD2	15	TRBV6-5	many	TRBJ2-5	CASSYSLAGQETQYF	TGTGCCAGCAGTTACTCTTTAGCGGGGCAAGAGACCCAGTACTTC
NA	16	TRBV7-9	few	TRBJ1-5	CASSSLTGPANQPQHF	TGTGCCAGCAGCTCCTTGACAGGCCCCGCGAATCAGCCCCAGCATTTT
TRBD2	17	TRBV7-9	few	TRBJ2-1	CASSLGASGLRYNEQFF	TGTGCCAGCAGCTTAGGGGCTAGCGGTTTACGGTACAATGAGCAGTTCTTC